This TCR beta chain was profiled in a study of CD8 T cells in ankylosing spondylitis. General study findings and limits: A CD8+ phenotype characterized the disease-linked clones, which were relatively rare in peripheral blood. Ankylosing spondylitis blood appeared to carry a characteristic TCR beta motif of roughly 8 highly homologous variants.

With regard to this clonotype: As yet, its antigen is unknown.

The length of the CDR3 is 13 residues. CDR1 is SQVTM and CDR2 is ANQGSEA in the germline V gene. Germline trimming cut 4 bases from V and 6 bases from J; bases unmatched to any gene: 5. TCRdb ran MiXCR on the 5' RACE reads and lists one entry per CDR3 protein. The profile shows 650,000 to 800,000 distinct CDR3 sequences, over 15% of them singletons. Sequenced input: blood, either unsorted or a sorted T cell fraction (not recorded which). This receptor was identified in a male donor with ankylosing spondylitis. V and J are TRBV29-1 and TRBJ1-4; 7 bases agree with TRBD1. CDR3 DNA sequence: TGCAGCGTTGGACAGGGTGAGGATGAAAAACTGTTTTTT. The encoded protein is CSVGQGEDEKLFF.